This T cell receptor beta chain was profiled in a study of cytotoxic CD8 clonotypes in ibrutinib-treated CLL. Turning to the study itself: There were, on average, about 250,000 productive templates and 94,082 productive rearrangements per sample. Whole-study results and caveats: Against age-matched healthy donors, baseline clonality ran higher and tracked circulating CD8+ T-cell counts. Public clonotypes were uncommon and contracted or stayed stable on treatment. Clonality increased at ibrutinib response, then returned toward baseline at progression.

CDR1 SGHRS and CDR2 YFSETQ come from the germline V gene. Trimming removed 3 bases from V and 3 bases from J; junction bases left unmatched: 6. This CDR3 contains 14 residues. Notes on this clone: Its specificity is not known.

Sequenced by immunoSEQ multiplex PCR; TCRdb stores in-frame clones only, minus some. The sample gives more than 140,000 clones, 60% to 85% of which show up once; roughly a quarter is in the top ten. The TCR sequence derives from a human donor with chronic lymphocytic leukemia. Sequencing was performed on PBMCs, taken after 12 months of ibrutinib treatment. This chain joins TRBV5-1 and TRBJ2-7, with 7 bases aligning to TRBD2. CDR3: CASSYLAGVYEQYF. CDR3 in DNA: TGCGCCAGCAGCTATCTCGCGGGAGTCTACGAGCAGTACTTC.